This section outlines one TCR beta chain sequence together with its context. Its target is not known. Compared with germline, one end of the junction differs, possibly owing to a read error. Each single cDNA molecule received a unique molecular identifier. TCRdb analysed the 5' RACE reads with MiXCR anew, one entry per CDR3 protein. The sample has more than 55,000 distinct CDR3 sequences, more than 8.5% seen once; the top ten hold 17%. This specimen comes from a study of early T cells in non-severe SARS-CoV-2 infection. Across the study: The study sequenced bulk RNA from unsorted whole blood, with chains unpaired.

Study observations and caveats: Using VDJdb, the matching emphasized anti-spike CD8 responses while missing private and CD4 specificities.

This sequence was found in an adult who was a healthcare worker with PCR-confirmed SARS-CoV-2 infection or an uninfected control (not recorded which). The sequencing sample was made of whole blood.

CDR3 DNA sequence: TGTGCCAGCAGCTTAGGAGCTAGCGGGAGCTTTTTC. It is translated as CASSLGASGSFF. The genes are TRBV7-2 and TRBJ2-7, with 10 bases fitting TRBD2. The CDR3 runs to 12 residues. The germline V gene encodes CDR1 SGHTA and CDR2 FQGNSA. The full variable domain, with the rest looked up from reference TRBV7-2 and TRBJ2-7, is GAGVSQSPSNKVTEKGKDVELRCDPISGHTALYWYRQSLGQGLEFLIYFQGNSAPDKSGLPSDRFSAERTGGSVSTLTIQRTQQEDSAVYLCASSLGASGSFFGPGTRLTVT.